Presented here are 13 T cell receptor beta chains from one specimen sequenced in a study of cytomegalovirus exposure and HLA in healthy donors. In the PCR, 60 Vbeta and 13 Jbeta primers were used. Measured with immunoSEQ multiplex PCR; TCRdb has only the in-frame clones, and not every one. This sample has over 55,000 clones, with approximately 90% found just once. The sample comprised PBMCs. The receptors derive from a woman aged 25 to 45 in good health and CMV-seropositive.

The gene calls are TRBV5-4 and TRBJ2-1, with a weak D call TRBD1 (7 bases). The CDR3 spans 16 residues. The germline CDR1 and CDR2 sequences are SGHNT and YYREEE (reference sequence). V lost 4 bases, J lost 0 bases, and 14 bases lay in between. The CDR3 loop is CASSQGGASSYNEQFF. The CDR3 region has the DNA TGTGCCAGCAGCCAGGGGGGCGCGAGCTCCTACAATGAGCAGTTCTTC.

The chain has TRBV5-4 and TRBJ1-2; 7 bases line up with TRBD1. The CDR3 totals 14 residues. The germline CDR1 and CDR2 sequences are SGHNT and YYREEE (reference sequence). V shed 3 bases and J 8 bases; nucleotides not matched to a gene: 10. The CDR3 DNA reads TGTGCCAGCAGCTCGAAGACAGGGAAAGAGGGCTACACCTTC. Translation: CASSSKTGKEGYTF.

Concerning this clone itself: Its ends do not fully match the called genes, so a read error is possible. The chain couples TRBV18 to TRBJ1-1; tentatively, D is TRBD1 (6 bases). Germline V lookup: CDR1 KGHSH, CDR2 LQKENI. CDR3 length equals 15 residues. CDR3 bases: TGTGCCAGCTCACCAAGGACAGATCATTATACTGAAGCTCTCTTT. Protein product: CASSPRTDHYTEALF.

V and J are TRBV7-6 and TRBJ2-7; TRBD1 matches 7 bases. The trim removed 1 base at V and 5 bases at J, leaving 8 bases unmatched. The germline CDR1 and CDR2 sequences are SGHVS and FNYEAQ. The CDR3 spans 15 residues. The CDR3 DNA follows: TGTGCCAGCAGCTTAGGACAGGGCTATGTAGACGAGCAGTACTTC. This encodes CASSLGQGYVDEQYF.

The rearrangement uses TRBV27 and TRBJ2-1, with D maybe TRBD2 (6 bases). Germline V gene data show CDR1 as MNHEY and CDR2 as SMNVEV (reference sequence). The germline V and J ends were trimmed by 3 bases and 7 bases, with 10 bases remaining between them. This CDR3 contains 13 residues. CDR3 nucleotides: TGTGCCAGCAGTTTGAGTGGGAGGAATGAGCAGTTCTTC. The encoded protein is CASSLSGRNEQFF.

The chain couples TRBV2 to TRBJ2-1, with 7 bases lining up with TRBD2. V lost 10 bases, J lost 7 bases, and 10 bases stayed unmatched. Germline V lookup: CDR1 SNHLY, CDR2 FYNNEI. This CDR3 has 13 amino acids. In DNA form, the CDR3 reads TGTGCCATAGCGGGCGGGAGTGCTAATGAGCAGTTCTTC. It encodes CAIAGGSANEQFF.

J is TRBJ1-5 and V is TRBV15, with 8 bases lining up with TRBD1. Germline lookup yields CDR1 LNHNV and CDR2 YYDKDF (reference sequence). The CDR3 contains 14 residues. V shed 1 base and J 5 bases; nucleotides not matched to a gene: 1. Here the CDR3 reads CATSRAGGDQPQHF. CDR3 DNA sequence: TGTGCCACCAGCAGAGCAGGGGGCGATCAGCCCCAGCATTTT.

This chain joins TRBV28 and TRBJ1-1, with TRBD1 identical over 7 bases. With 3 bases clipped from V and 0 bases from J, the junction kept 7 bases outside the gene matches. Germline lookup yields CDR1 MDHEN and CDR2 SYDVKM. The CDR3 extends over 16 amino acids. CDR3 in amino acids: CASSLGKTGMNTEAFF. CDR3 nucleotide sequence: TGTGCCAGCAGTTTGGGGAAGACAGGGATGAACACTGAAGCTTTCTTT.

The sample holds a few counts of this clone. The gene calls are TRBV5-5 and TRBJ2-7; no clear D. Germline lookup yields CDR1 SGHKS and CDR2 YYEKEE (reference sequence). CDR3 length: 13 amino acids. V dropped 4 bases and J dropped 3 bases, with 11 bases sitting between them. This CDR3 is CASSATPLYEQYF. In DNA, the CDR3 is TGTGCCAGCAGCGCCACACCGCTCTACGAGCAGTACTTC.

This clone was counted only a few times. The chain combines TRBV5-4 with TRBJ1-1, with a possible D match to TRBD1 (6 bases). This CDR3 has 14 residues. In germline, CDR1 is SGHNT, CDR2 YYREEE (reference sequence). V lost 4 bases and J lost 2, with 12 bases in between. DNA of the CDR3: TGTGCCAGCAGCAGCTACAGGGATAACACTGAAGCTTTCTTT. This encodes CASSSYRDNTEAFF.

The gene calls are TRBV29-1 and TRBJ1-1, with 9 bases fitting TRBD1. Germline lookup yields CDR1 SQVTM and CDR2 ANQGSEA. This CDR3 spans 12 amino acids. The V and J ends lost 7 bases and 5 bases, in that order; junction bases with no gene match: 5. DNA of the CDR3: TGCAGCGACGGACAGGGGAATACTGAAGCTTTCTTT. Its protein product is CSDGQGNTEAFF. Variable domain in full (rest from reference TRBV29-1 and TRBJ1-1): SAVISQKPSRDICQRGTSLTIQCQVDSQVTMMFWYRQQPGQSLTLIATANQGSEATYESGFVIDKFPISRPNLTFSTLTVSNMSPEDSSIYLCSDGQGNTEAFFGQGTRLTVV.

This clone was found once. This chain connects TRBV18 to TRBJ1-1; TRBD1 might be the D (5 bases). The CDR3 spans 16 residues. Trimming took off 0 bases at V and 3 bases at J, with 14 bases between the two ends. The germline gives CDR1 KGHSH, CDR2 LQKENI. CDR3 coding DNA: TGTGCCAGCTCACCACCGATAAGGGGCACATACACTGAAGCTTTCTTT. This sequence encodes CASSPPIRGTYTEAFF.

The count of this clone is one. The J gene is TRBJ2-2, the V gene TRBV5-1; D might be TRBD1 (6 bases). The germline V and J ends were trimmed by 4 bases and 1 base, with 8 bases remaining between them. This CDR3 spans 14 amino acids. Germline lookup yields CDR1 SGHRS and CDR2 YFSETQ. The CDR3 nucleotides read TGCGCCAGCAGCCCACAGGGGAACACCGGGGAGCTGTTTTTT. Translated: CASSPQGNTGELFF.